This T cell receptor (beta chain) came from a study of radiotherapy plus CTLA-4 blockade in lung cancer. Regarding the study as a whole: Response was reportedly best predicted by early blood T cell clone dynamics, with interferon-beta. Among blood TCR repertoires after radiotherapy plus ipilimumab, tumor-derived clones expanded.

The assay was immunoSEQ multiplex PCR, and TCRdb's table has in-frame clones only and misses some. The data contain roughly 63,000 clones, around 68% of them singletons. Worth noting for this clone: What it recognizes is unknown.

The origin of this receptor is a human donor with non-small cell lung cancer whose response to radiotherapy plus ipilimumab could not be evaluated. This material consisted of peripheral blood, taken from a patient treated with radiotherapy plus ipilimumab.

CDR3 DNA: TGCGCCAGCAGAGAGGGGACAGGGGGCGGTGTCGGCACTGAAGCTTTCTTT. This sequence encodes CASREGTGGGVGTEAFF. The rearrangement links TRBV10-1 to TRBJ1-1; TRBD1 aligns across 12 bases. Germline V gene lookup returns CDR1 WNHNN and CDR2 SYGVQD (reference sequence). After removal of 6 bases from V and 4 bases from J, the junction contained 12 bases not matched to a gene. This CDR3 region has 17 residues.